The 6 T cell receptor beta chains listed next were all sequenced from one sample in a study of OX40 agonist ivuxolimab in advanced cancers. Generated by immunoSEQ multiplex PCR, the TCRdb table keeps only in-frame clones and is missing some. The repertoire holds around 69,000 clones, with 80% to 90% as singletons. The material sequenced was CD4+ or CD8+ T cells sorted from blood, taken in a trial of the OX40 agonist ivuxolimab. Receptors were obtained from an adult with an advanced solid tumor such as melanoma, head and neck, liver or kidney cancer.

This chain uses TRBV10-2 with TRBJ2-3; D not certain. Per germline, CDR1 WSHSY and CDR2 SAAADI. The CDR3 sequence is 13 residues long. With 7 bases removed from V and 4 bases from J, the gap between germline ends came to 12 bases. The CDR3 DNA sequence: TGCGCCAGCACAATCTATGGCGCAGATACGCAGTATTTT. Its translation is CASTIYGADTQYF.

In this sample, this clone is medium-sized. The chain couples TRBV4-1 to TRBJ1-1; D is possibly TRBD1 (5 bases). The CDR3 is 14 residues long. The germline V and J ends were trimmed by 4 bases and 7 bases, with 16 bases remaining between them. Germline values: CDR1 MGHRA, CDR2 YSYEKL. The CDR3 DNA sequence: TGCGCCAGCAGCCCGGAAAAGGGGCCGAGTGAAGCTTTCTTT. Translating it yields CASSPEKGPSEAFF.

The V call is TRBV27, the J call TRBJ1-1; 8 positions agree with TRBD1. The CDR3 is 15 residues long. From germline, CDR1 is MNHEY and CDR2 SMNVEV (reference sequence). J was trimmed by 0 bases and V by 6 bases; bases with no gene match: 6. The CDR3 nucleotides are TGTGCCAGCAGACTGGACAGGGCGATGAACACTGAAGCTTTCTTT. Translating it yields CASRLDRAMNTEAFF.

The gene calls are TRBV4-3 and TRBJ1-5; a possible D gene is TRBD1 (5 bases). Trimming removed 0 bases from V and 3 bases from J, with 12 bases in between. This CDR3 is built from 16 residues. CDR1 is LGHNA, CDR2 YSLEER, per germline. The CDR3 DNA reads TGCGCCAGCAGCCAAGATCCCGCAGGGAACAATCAGCCCCAGCATTTT. Protein sequence: CASSQDPAGNNQPQHF.

This chain connects TRBV5-4 to TRBJ2-3; possible D gene TRBD1, 5 bases. V was shortened by 2 bases and J by 11 bases, with 12 bases between the two germline ends. The germline CDR1 and CDR2 sequences are SGHNT and YYREEE (reference sequence). The CDR3 runs 12 residues. CDR3 residues: CASSLGAAGQYF. The CDR3 coding sequence is TGTGCCAGCAGCTTAGGGGCGGCCGGGCAGTATTTT. Full variable domain (missing parts from reference TRBV5-4 and TRBJ2-3): ETGVTQSPTHLIKTRGQQVTLRCSSQSGHNTVSWYQQALGQGPQFIFQYYREEENGRGNFPPRFSGLQFPNYSSELNVNALELDDSALYLCASSLGAAGQYFGPGTRLTVL.

This clone was found a few times. The chain uses TRBV2 and TRBJ2-1; 7 bases line up with TRBD1. Trimming cost V 10 bases and J 7 bases; bases outside gene matches: 4. Germline V gene data show CDR1 as SNHLY and CDR2 as FYNNEI. This CDR3 has 11 amino acids. In nucleotides, the CDR3 is TGTGCCACTCTACAGGGGAATGAGCAGTTCTTC. Translation: CATLQGNEQFF.